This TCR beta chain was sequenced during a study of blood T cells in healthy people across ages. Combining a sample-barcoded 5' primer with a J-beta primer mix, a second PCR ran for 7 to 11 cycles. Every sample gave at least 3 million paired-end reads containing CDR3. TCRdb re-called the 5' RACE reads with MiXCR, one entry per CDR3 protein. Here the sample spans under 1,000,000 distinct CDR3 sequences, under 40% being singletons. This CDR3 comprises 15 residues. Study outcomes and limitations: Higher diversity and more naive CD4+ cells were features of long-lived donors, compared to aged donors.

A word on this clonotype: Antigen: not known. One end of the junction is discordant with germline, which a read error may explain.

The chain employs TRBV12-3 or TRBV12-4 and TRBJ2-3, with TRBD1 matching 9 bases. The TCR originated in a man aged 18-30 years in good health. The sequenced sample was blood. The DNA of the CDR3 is TGTGCCAGCAGTTTCCGTGGACAGGGGTCAGATACGGAGTATTTT. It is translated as CASSFRGQGSDTEYF.